This note documents a single T cell receptor beta chain sequence. Compared with germline, one end of the junction differs, possibly owing to a read error. The authors' processing: Reference gene primer amplification in the assay estimated nucleated cell counts. TCRdb's table, derived via immunoSEQ multiplex PCR, lists solely in-frame clones and lacks some. That table gives V, J and clone size, and the DNA gave D and trimming. The data hold roughly 73,000 clones, with around 74% observed a single time. Germline CDR1 and CDR2: MNHNS and SASEGT. This CDR3 spans 16 amino acids. The sample is drawn from a study of blood T cell repertoires in COVID-19. The overall study: Spain, Italy and the United States supplied samples that represented acute and convalescent COVID-19.

The sequencing sample was made of peripheral blood. The V gene is TRBV6-1, the J gene TRBJ2-3, with 7 positions matching TRBD2. The sequence was collected from a man between 65 and 80 years old with acute or convalescent COVID-19. CDR3 coding DNA: TGTGCCAGCAGTCAAGCAGGGACTATCTTCACAGATACGCAGTATTTT. Amino acid sequence: CASSQAGTIFTDTQYF.